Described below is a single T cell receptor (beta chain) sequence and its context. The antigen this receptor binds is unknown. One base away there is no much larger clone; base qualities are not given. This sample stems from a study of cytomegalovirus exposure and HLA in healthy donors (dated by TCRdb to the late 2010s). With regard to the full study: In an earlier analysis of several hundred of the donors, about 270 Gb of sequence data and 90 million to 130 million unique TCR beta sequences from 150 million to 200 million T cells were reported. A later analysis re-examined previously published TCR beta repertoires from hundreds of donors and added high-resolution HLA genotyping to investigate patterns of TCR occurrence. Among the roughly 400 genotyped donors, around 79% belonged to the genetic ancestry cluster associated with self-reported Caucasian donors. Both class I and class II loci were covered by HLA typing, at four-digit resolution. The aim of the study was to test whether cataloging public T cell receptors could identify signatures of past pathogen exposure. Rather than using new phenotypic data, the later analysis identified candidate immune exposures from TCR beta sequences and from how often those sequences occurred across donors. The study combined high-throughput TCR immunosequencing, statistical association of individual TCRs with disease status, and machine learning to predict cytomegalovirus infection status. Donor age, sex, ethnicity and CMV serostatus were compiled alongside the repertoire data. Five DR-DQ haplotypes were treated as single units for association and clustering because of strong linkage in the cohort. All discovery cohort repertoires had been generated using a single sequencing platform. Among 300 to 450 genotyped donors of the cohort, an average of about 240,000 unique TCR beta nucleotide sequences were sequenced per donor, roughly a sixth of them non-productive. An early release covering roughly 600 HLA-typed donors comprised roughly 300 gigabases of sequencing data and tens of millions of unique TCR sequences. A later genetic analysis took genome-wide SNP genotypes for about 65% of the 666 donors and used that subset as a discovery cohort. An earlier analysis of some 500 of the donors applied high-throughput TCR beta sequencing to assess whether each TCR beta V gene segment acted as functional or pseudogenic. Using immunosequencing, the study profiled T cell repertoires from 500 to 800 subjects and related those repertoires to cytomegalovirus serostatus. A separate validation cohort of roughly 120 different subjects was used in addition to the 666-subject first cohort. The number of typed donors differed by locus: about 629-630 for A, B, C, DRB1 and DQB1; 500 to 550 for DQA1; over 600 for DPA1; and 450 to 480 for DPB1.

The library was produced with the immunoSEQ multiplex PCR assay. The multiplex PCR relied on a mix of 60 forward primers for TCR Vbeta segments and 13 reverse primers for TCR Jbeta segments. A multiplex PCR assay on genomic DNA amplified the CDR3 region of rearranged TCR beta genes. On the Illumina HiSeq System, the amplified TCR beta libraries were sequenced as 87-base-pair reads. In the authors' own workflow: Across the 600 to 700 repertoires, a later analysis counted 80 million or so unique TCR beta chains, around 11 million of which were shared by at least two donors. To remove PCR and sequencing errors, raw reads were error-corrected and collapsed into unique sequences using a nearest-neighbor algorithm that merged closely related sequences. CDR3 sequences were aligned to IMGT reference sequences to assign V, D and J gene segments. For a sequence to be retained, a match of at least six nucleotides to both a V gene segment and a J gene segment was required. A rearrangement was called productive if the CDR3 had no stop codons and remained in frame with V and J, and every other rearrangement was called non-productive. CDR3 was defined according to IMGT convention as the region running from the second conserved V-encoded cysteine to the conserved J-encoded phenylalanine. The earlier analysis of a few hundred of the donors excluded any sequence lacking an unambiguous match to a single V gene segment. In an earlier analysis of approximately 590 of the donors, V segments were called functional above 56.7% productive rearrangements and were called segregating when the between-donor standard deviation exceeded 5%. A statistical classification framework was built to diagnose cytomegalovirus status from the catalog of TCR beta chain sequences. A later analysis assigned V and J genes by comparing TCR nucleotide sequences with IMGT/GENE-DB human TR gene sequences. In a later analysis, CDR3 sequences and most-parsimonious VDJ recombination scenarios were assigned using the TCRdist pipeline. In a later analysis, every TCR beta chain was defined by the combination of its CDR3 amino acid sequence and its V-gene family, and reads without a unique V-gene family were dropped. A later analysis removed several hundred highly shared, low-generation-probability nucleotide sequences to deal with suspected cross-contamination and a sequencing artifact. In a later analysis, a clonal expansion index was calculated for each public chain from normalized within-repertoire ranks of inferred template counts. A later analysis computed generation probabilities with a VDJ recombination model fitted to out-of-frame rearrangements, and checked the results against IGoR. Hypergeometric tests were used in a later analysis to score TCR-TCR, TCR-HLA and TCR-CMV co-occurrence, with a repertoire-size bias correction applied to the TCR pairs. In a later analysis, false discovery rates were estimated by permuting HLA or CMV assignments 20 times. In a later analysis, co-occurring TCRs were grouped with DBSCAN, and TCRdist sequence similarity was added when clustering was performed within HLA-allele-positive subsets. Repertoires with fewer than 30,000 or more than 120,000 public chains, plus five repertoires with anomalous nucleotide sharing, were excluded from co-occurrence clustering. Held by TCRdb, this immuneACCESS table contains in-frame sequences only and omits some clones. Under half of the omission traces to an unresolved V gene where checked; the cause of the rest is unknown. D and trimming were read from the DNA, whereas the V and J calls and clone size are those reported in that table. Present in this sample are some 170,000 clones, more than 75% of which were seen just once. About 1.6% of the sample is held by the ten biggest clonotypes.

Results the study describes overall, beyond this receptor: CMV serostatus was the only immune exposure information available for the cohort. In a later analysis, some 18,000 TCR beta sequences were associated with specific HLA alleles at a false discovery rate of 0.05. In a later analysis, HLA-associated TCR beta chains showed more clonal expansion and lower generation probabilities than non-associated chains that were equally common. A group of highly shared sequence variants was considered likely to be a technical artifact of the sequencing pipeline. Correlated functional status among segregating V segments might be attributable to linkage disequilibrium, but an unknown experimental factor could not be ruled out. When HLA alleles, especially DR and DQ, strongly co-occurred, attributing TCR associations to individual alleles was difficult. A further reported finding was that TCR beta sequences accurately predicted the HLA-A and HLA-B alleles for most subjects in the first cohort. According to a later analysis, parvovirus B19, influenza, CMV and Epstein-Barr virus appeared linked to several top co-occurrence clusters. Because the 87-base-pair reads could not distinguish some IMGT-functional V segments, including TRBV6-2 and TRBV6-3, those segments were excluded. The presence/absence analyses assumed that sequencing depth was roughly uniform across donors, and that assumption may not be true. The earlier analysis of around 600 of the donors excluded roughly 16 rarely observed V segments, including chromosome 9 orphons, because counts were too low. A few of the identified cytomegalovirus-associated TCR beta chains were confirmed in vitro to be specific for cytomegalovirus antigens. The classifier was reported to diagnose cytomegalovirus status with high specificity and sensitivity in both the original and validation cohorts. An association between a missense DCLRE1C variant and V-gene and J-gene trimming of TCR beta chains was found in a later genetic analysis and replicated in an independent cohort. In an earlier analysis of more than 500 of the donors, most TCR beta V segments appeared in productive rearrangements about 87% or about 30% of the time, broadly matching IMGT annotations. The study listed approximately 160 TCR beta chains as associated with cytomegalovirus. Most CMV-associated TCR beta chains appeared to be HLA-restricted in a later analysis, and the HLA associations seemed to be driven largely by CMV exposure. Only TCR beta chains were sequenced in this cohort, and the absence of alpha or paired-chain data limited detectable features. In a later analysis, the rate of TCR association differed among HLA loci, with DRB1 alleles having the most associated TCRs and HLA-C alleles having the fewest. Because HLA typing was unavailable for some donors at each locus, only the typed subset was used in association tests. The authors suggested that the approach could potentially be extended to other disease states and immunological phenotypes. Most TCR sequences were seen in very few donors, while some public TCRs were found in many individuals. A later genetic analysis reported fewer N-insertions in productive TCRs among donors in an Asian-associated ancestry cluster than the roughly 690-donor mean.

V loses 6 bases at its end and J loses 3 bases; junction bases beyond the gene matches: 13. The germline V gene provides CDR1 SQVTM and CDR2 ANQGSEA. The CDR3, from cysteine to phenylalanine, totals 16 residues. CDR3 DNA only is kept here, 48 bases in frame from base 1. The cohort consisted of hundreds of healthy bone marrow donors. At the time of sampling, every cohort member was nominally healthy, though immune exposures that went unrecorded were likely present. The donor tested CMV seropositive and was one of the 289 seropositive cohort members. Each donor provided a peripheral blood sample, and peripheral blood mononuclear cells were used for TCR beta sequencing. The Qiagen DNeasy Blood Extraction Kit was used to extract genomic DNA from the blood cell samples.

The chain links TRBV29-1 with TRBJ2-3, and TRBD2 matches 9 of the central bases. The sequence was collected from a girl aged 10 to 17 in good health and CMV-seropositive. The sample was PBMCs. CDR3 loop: CSVAGGSILQTDTQYF. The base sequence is TGCAGCGTAGCGGGGGGCTCCATACTACAAACAGATACGCAGTATTTT.